The rows below give T cell receptor beta chains drawn from one sample of a study of identical twins. From the 5' RACE reads, TCRdb called clonotypes with MiXCR, one entry per CDR3 protein. The sample includes some 1,600,000 distinct CDR3 sequences, under 35% of them seen just once. Sequenced: cord blood. The receptors were sampled from a newborn girl in good health. Each CDR3 is given with its conserved first and last residue. The D gene is left open where the match is weak. Rows may omit the clone size; those that give it use once, few, many or a size class.

clone size: -
J gene: TRBJ1-2
D gene: -
V gene: TRBV4-1
CDR3 protein: CASSQGGARGYTF

clone size: -
J gene: TRBJ2-7
D gene: -
V gene: TRBV9
CDR3 protein: CASSVVRAVRSYEQYF

clone size: -
J gene: TRBJ2-7
D gene: TRBD2
V gene: TRBV6-2/TRBV6-3
CDR3 protein: CASSYPYKGRGYEQYF

clone size: -
J gene: TRBJ2-1
D gene: -
V gene: TRBV6-2/TRBV6-3
CDR3 protein: CASSEESGYEQFF

clone size: -
J gene: TRBJ2-1
D gene: -
V gene: TRBV5-1
CDR3 protein: CASSYAAPQSRIHSYNEQFF

clone size: few
J gene: TRBJ1-4
D gene: -
V gene: TRBV27
CDR3 protein: CASSLIGRTEKLFF

clone size: few
J gene: TRBJ2-2
D gene: -
V gene: TRBV2
CDR3 protein: CASSVGVAGELFF

clone size: few
J gene: TRBJ2-7
D gene: -
V gene: TRBV24-1
CDR3 protein: CATSDEMGGTYF

clone size: few
J gene: TRBJ2-3
D gene: TRBD2
V gene: TRBV20-1
CDR3 protein: CSARDLRGGLLDTQYF

clone size: -
J gene: TRBJ2-7
D gene: -
V gene: TRBV20-1
CDR3 protein: CSTSVRPYPDNEQYF

clone size: -
J gene: TRBJ2-7
D gene: -
V gene: TRBV6-6
CDR3 protein: CASSYSGGPNYEQYF

clone size: -
J gene: TRBJ1-6
D gene: -
V gene: TRBV15
CDR3 protein: CATSRERYNSPLHF

clone size: few
J gene: TRBJ2-7
D gene: TRBD1
V gene: TRBV7-9
CDR3 protein: CASSLEGQGIYEQYF

clone size: few
J gene: TRBJ2-5
D gene: TRBD1
V gene: TRBV5-1
CDR3 protein: CASRHTPGQFQETQYF

clone size: few
J gene: TRBJ2-1
D gene: TRBD2
V gene: TRBV4-1
CDR3 protein: CASSQDPLAGHNEQFF

clone size: many
J gene: TRBJ1-5
D gene: TRBD1
V gene: TRBV7-2
CDR3 protein: CASSLQGRGQPQHF

clone size: -
J gene: TRBJ2-2
D gene: -
V gene: TRBV20-1
CDR3 protein: CSARDPRPNTGELFF

clone size: -
J gene: TRBJ1-1
D gene: -
V gene: TRBV12-3/TRBV12-4
CDR3 protein: CASVPGRGAGEAFF

clone size: -
J gene: TRBJ1-5
D gene: TRBD1
V gene: TRBV29-1
CDR3 protein: CSVGQGWGNQPQHF

clone size: -
J gene: TRBJ2-3
D gene: TRBD1
V gene: TRBV10-3
CDR3 protein: CAISGPTGTGNTDTQYF

clone size: few
J gene: TRBJ2-3
D gene: -
V gene: TRBV3-1
CDR3 protein: CASSLRWPDTQYF

clone size: -
J gene: TRBJ2-7
D gene: -
V gene: TRBV20-1
CDR3 protein: CSARPPEAGRSYEQYF

clone size: -
J gene: TRBJ2-2
D gene: -
V gene: TRBV7-7
CDR3 protein: CASSLGQSNTGELFF

clone size: few
J gene: TRBJ2-1
D gene: -
V gene: TRBV20-1
CDR3 protein: CSASNKINEQFF

clone size: many
J gene: TRBJ2-1
D gene: TRBD2
V gene: TRBV5-1
CDR3 protein: CASSPGTSGKSSYNEQFF

clone size: -
J gene: -
D gene: -
V gene: TRBV20-1
CDR3 protein: CSESPPQGTQYF

clone size: few
J gene: TRBJ1-1
D gene: -
V gene: TRBV5-1
CDR3 protein: CASTPSRENTEAFF

clone size: -
J gene: TRBJ2-1
D gene: -
V gene: TRBV19
CDR3 protein: CASSIVERGLGNEQFF

clone size: -
J gene: -
D gene: -
V gene: TRBV28
CDR3 protein: CASSLGSMVYEQYF

clone size: few
J gene: TRBJ2-1
D gene: -
V gene: TRBV24-1
CDR3 protein: CATSAGQGGNEQFF

clone size: -
J gene: TRBJ2-3
D gene: TRBD2
V gene: TRBV6-1
CDR3 protein: CASSPLTSGSSTDTQYF

clone size: -
J gene: TRBJ2-1
D gene: -
V gene: TRBV7-2
CDR3 protein: CASRRGPSRNEQFF

clone size: many
J gene: TRBJ2-7
D gene: -
V gene: TRBV7-8
CDR3 protein: CASSPSGTRSYEQYF